These 21 T cell receptor beta chains share one sample of origin, sequenced in a study of blood T cell repertoires in COVID-19. Libraries were prepared by immunoSEQ multiplex PCR; TCRdb keeps only in-frame clonotypes and omits some of them. The table has about 120,000 clones, about 85% seen once. The specimen sequenced was peripheral blood. The receptors were sampled from a man between 60 and 75 years old with acute or convalescent COVID-19.

This clone was detected only once. The chain couples TRBV6-6 to TRBJ2-7; perhaps TRBD1 as D (5 bases). Between the trimmed V and J ends, which lost 3 bases and 7 bases, there was a span of 16 bases. CDR3 length: 14 residues. Looked up from germline, CDR1 is MNHNY and CDR2 is SVGAGI (reference sequence). The chain's CDR3 is CASSYPGSVREQYF. For the CDR3, the DNA is TGTGCCAGCAGTTATCCAGGGTCTGTTAGGGAGCAGTACTTC.

The rearrangement joins TRBV30 to TRBJ2-3, with 7 bases aligning to TRBD2. The CDR3 sequence is 16 residues long. V was pared by 2 bases and J by 4 bases, with 12 bases of the junction left unmatched. CDR1 and CDR2 from the germline V gene are GTSNPN and SVGIG (reference sequence). The DNA for the CDR3 is TGTGCCTGGAGTACGGGGAGTAGCGGGTTAGCAGATACGCAGTATTTT. This gives the protein CAWSTGSSGLADTQYF.

CDR3 protein: CASRLSGMGLNEQFF. The CDR3 region has the DNA TGTGCCAGCAGACTTAGCGGGATGGGTTTAAATGAGCAGTTCTTC. This rearrangement joins TRBV2 to TRBJ2-1, with 8 bases that match TRBD2. V shed 6 bases, J shed 7 bases, and the junction held 11 bases outside the gene matches. Germline assignment: CDR1 SNHLY and CDR2 FYNNEI. The CDR3 is 15 amino acids.

This chain links TRBV29-1 with TRBJ2-1, with TRBD2 identical over 8 bases. J was trimmed by 0 bases and V by 2 bases; bases with no gene match: 3. This CDR3 contains 15 residues. Germline loops: CDR1 SQVTM, CDR2 ANQGSEA. Here the CDR3 reads CSVETSGSSYNEQFF. In DNA, the CDR3 is TGCAGCGTTGAAACTAGCGGAAGCTCCTACAATGAGCAGTTCTTC.

This sequence joins TRBV6-1 and TRBJ2-2; possible D gene TRBD2, 6 bases. The V end lost 1 base, the J end lost 5 bases, and 11 bases lay between the germline ends. CDR3 length equals 15 residues. Looked up from germline, CDR1 is MNHNS and CDR2 is SASEGT. CDR3: CASSEGRAGTGELFF. CDR3 in DNA: TGTGCCAGCAGTGAAGGCAGGGCGGGGACCGGGGAGCTGTTTTTT.

The rearrangement links TRBV7-2 to TRBJ2-5, with 7 positions matching TRBD1. Germline-derived CDR1 and CDR2 are SGHTA and FQGNSA. The V and J ends lost 5 bases and 3 bases, in that order; junction bases with no gene match: 6. The CDR3 runs 14 residues. The CDR3 coding sequence is TGTGCCAGCAGCCCGGGGACAGTGAAAGAGACCCAGTACTTC. This codes for CASSPGTVKETQYF.

The gene calls are TRBV5-5 and TRBJ1-1; no reliable D call. CDR1 SGHKS and CDR2 YYEKEE come from the germline V gene (reference sequence). V lost 3 bases, J lost 1 base, and 7 bases lay in between. This CDR3 has 13 residues. The CDR3: CASSSGPNTEAFF. CDR3 DNA sequence: TGTGCCAGCAGCTCGGGTCCGAACACTGAAGCTTTCTTT.

The rearrangement links TRBV18 to TRBJ2-7, with D tentatively TRBD1 (6 bases). The CDR3 is made up of 15 amino acids. CDR1 KGHSH and CDR2 LQKENI come from the germline V gene. V was pared by 3 bases and J by 0 bases, with 12 bases between. The CDR3 DNA follows: TGTGCCAGCTCACCGATCACAGGGAGCTCCTACGAGCAGTACTTC. It yields the protein CASSPITGSSYEQYF.

In its sample, this clone was seen a few times. V gene TRBV7-2 combines with J gene TRBJ2-3, with TRBD1 matching 8 bases. The CDR3 contains 14 residues. V shed 5 bases, J shed 6 bases, and the junction held 7 bases outside the gene matches. Germline V gene data show CDR1 as SGHTA and CDR2 as FQGNSA. The CDR3 bases are TGTGCCAGCAGCCTCGGGACAGGAGCGGATACGCAGTATTTT. Residues: CASSLGTGADTQYF.

The chain is built from TRBV3-1 (or the pseudogene TRBV3-2) and TRBJ2-7, with D perhaps matching TRBD2 (6 bases). This CDR3 is 13 amino acids long. V was clipped by 0 bases and J by 6 bases, with 9 bases between them. Germline CDR1 reads LGHDT; CDR2 reads YNNKEL (reference sequence). CDR3 residues: CASSQDPGGEQYF. The CDR3 coding sequence is TGTGCCAGCAGCCAAGATCCCGGGGGCGAGCAGTACTTC.

The chain joins TRBV28 to TRBJ1-1; no firm D call. Trimming took off 6 bases at V and 1 base at J, with 9 bases between the two ends. The CDR3 runs to 13 residues. Germline CDR1 reads MDHEN; CDR2 reads SYDVKM. The DNA of the CDR3 is TGTGCCAGCAGGACTACAGCGAACACTGAAGCTTTCTTT. Protein sequence: CASRTTANTEAFF. Supplemented by reference TRBV28 and TRBJ1-1, the full variable domain reads DVKVTQSSRYLVKRTGEKVFLECVQDMDHENMFWYRQDPGLGLRLIYFSYDVKMKEKGDIPEGYSVSREKKERFSLILESASTNQTSMYLCASRTTANTEAFFGQGTRLTVV.

The chain has TRBV6-2 or TRBV6-3 and TRBJ2-5, with D tentatively TRBD2 (5 bases). The CDR3 has 13 amino acids. Germline CDR1 and CDR2: MNHEY and SVGEGT. With 5 bases removed from V and 5 bases from J, the gap between germline ends came to 12 bases. DNA for the CDR3: TGTGCCAGCAGTGCGGGTGGCCGGGAGACCCAGTACTTC. Encoded protein: CASSAGGRETQYF.

This chain links TRBV7-3 with TRBJ2-2; 10 bases line up with TRBD1. V shed 5 bases and J 3 bases; nucleotides not matched to a gene: 6. The V gene's germline CDR1 is SGHTA and CDR2 FQGTGA. The length of the CDR3 is 16 residues. CDR3 in amino acids: CASSPTGTGDTGELFF. CDR3 bases: TGTGCCAGCAGCCCGACCGGGACAGGGGACACCGGGGAGCTGTTTTTT.

This clone was seen more than once but under ten times. The chain links TRBV9 to TRBJ2-1, with 12 bases aligning to TRBD2. J lost 5 bases, V lost 4 bases, and 7 bases had no gene match. This CDR3 spans 16 amino acids. Germline CDR1 and CDR2: SGDLS and YYNGEE. Here the CDR3 reads CASSSRLAGADNEQFF. CDR3 in DNA: TGTGCCAGCAGCTCCCGACTAGCGGGGGCCGACAATGAGCAGTTCTTC.

The J gene is TRBJ2-7, the V gene TRBV28, with 14 bases lining up with TRBD2. Germline assignment: CDR1 MDHEN and CDR2 SYDVKM. Unmatched junction bases numbered 4, after V lost 3 bases and J lost 3 bases. This CDR3 spans 16 amino acids. Written as DNA, the CDR3 is TGTGCCAGCAGTTTTGGACTAGCGGGAGGTGGCTACGAGCAGTACTTC. As protein: CASSFGLAGGGYEQYF.

CDR3 in DNA: TGCGCCAGCAGCTTGGGCACTACAGGGCCTGTGAGCTACGAGCAGTACTTC. It yields the protein CASSLGTTGPVSYEQYF. This chain joins TRBV5-1 and TRBJ2-7, with D perhaps matching TRBD1 (6 bases). Trimming removed 0 bases at V and 3 bases at J, with 19 bases between. CDR3 length: 17 amino acids. Germline V gene lookup returns CDR1 SGHRS and CDR2 YFSETQ.

The rearrangement uses TRBV6-5 and TRBJ2-1; TRBD2 agrees at 14 bases. The CDR3 contains 16 residues. Per the germline V gene, CDR1 is MNHEY and CDR2 is SVGAGI. V was pared by 2 bases and J by 7 bases, with 4 bases of the junction left unmatched. The CDR3 sequence is CASSYAGTSGRNEQFF. In DNA, the CDR3 is TGTGCCAGCAGTTACGCCGGGACTAGCGGGAGAAATGAGCAGTTCTTC.

CDR3 region: CATVLNTEAFF. The DNA of the CDR3 is TGTGCCACCGTCCTGAACACTGAAGCTTTCTTT. This rearrangement joins TRBV6-5 to TRBJ1-1; D unclear. The length of the CDR3 is 11 residues. CDR1 is MNHEY, CDR2 SVGAGI, per germline. Deletions cut 10 bases from V and 0 bases from J, with 6 bases between.

The chain has TRBV7-3 and TRBJ1-2; no definite D call. CDR3 length: 13 amino acids. Germline CDR1 SGHTA, CDR2 FQGTGA. V dropped 6 bases and J dropped 4 bases, with 12 bases sitting between them. CDR3 nucleotide sequence: TGTGCCAGCAGGTCTGGAGTCGGCTATGGCTACACCTTC. Encoded protein: CASRSGVGYGYTF.

In nucleotides, the CDR3 is TGTGCCAGCAGCTTGTTCGTTCCGAGGGACTCCTACGAGCAGTACTTC. It encodes CASSLFVPRDSYEQYF. J is TRBJ2-7 and V is TRBV5-6, with a weak D call TRBD2 (5 bases). V dropped 1 base and J dropped 0 bases, with 14 bases sitting between them. The CDR3 spans 16 residues. Germline V lookup: CDR1 SGHDT, CDR2 YYEEEE.

This clone occurred once. The gene calls are TRBV7-2 and TRBJ2-7; TRBD1 matches at 11 bases. The CDR3 length is 14 residues. Germline CDR1 SGHTA, CDR2 FQGNSA. V dropped 8 bases and J dropped 6; count of bases not matched to a gene: 9. The DNA for the CDR3 is TGTGCCAGCGGTGGGACAGGGGGTCTGAGCGAGCAGTACTTC. Its protein product is CASGGTGGLSEQYF. Using reference TRBV7-2 and TRBJ2-7 for the parts outside the CDR3, the full variable domain is GAGVSQSPSNKVTEKGKDVELRCDPISGHTALYWYRQSLGQGLEFLIYFQGNSAPDKSGLPSDRFSAERTGGSVSTLTIQRTQQEDSAVYLCASGGTGGLSEQYFGPGTRLTVT.